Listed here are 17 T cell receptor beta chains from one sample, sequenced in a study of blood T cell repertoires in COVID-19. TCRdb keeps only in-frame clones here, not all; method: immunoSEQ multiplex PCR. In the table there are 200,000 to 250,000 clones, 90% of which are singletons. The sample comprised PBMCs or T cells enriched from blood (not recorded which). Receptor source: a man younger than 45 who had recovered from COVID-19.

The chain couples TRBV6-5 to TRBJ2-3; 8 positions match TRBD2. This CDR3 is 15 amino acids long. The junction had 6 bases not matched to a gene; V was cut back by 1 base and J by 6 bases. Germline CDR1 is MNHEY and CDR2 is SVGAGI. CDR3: CASSYFWGGRDTQYF. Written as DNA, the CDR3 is TGTGCCAGCAGTTACTTCTGGGGCGGGAGGGATACGCAGTATTTT.

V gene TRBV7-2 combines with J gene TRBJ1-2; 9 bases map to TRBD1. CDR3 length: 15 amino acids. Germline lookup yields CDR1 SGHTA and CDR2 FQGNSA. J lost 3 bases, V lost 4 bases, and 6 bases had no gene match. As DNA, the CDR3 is TGTGCCAGCAGCTCCAGGGACAGGGCCTACTATGGCTACACCTTC. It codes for CASSSRDRAYYGYTF. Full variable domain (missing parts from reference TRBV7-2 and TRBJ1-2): GAGVSQSPSNKVTEKGKDVELRCDPISGHTALYWYRQSLGQGLEFLIYFQGNSAPDKSGLPSDRFSAERTGGSVSTLTIQRTQQEDSAVYLCASSSRDRAYYGYTFGSGTRLTVV.

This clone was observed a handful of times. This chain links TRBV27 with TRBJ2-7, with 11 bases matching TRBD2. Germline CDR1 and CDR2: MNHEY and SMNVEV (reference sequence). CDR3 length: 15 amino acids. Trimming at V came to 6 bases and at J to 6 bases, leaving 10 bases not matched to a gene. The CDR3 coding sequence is TGTGCCAGCAGATCCTTAGCGGGAGGGCTGCTCGAGCAGTACTTC. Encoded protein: CASRSLAGGLLEQYF.

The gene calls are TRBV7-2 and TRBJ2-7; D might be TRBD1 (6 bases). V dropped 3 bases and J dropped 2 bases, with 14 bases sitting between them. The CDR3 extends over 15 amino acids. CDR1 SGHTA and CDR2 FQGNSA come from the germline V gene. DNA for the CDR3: TGTGCCAGCAGCTTCGTCCGGACAGTTACCTACGAGCAGTACTTC. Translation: CASSFVRTVTYEQYF.

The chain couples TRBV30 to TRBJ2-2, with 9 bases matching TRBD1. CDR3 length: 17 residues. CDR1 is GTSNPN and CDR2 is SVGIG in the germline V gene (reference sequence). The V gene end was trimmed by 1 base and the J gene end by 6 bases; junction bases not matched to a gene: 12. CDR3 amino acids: CAWSAPTGGYRAGELFF. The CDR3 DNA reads TGTGCCTGGAGTGCTCCGACAGGGGGTTATAGGGCCGGGGAGCTGTTTTTT.

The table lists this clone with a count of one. CDR3 DNA: TGCGCCAGCAGCCGCTTAGTGGAGGGGTATGGCTACACCTTC. This codes for CASSRLVEGYGYTF. V usage is TRBV4-1 and J usage is TRBJ1-2, with D maybe TRBD1 (5 bases). V was pared by 4 bases and J by 5 bases, with 14 bases between. Germline CDR1 MGHRA, CDR2 YSYEKL. This CDR3 contains 14 residues.

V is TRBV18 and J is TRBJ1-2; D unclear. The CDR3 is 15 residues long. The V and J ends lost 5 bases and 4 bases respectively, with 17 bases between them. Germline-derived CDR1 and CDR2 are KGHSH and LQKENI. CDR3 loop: CASSGATEKSYGYTF. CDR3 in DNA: TGTGCCAGCTCAGGCGCCACAGAGAAAAGCTATGGCTACACCTTC.

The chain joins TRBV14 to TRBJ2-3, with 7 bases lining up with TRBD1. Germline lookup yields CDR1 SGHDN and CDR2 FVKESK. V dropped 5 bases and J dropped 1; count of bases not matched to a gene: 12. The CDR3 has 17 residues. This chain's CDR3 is CASSSQDRTLGTDTQYF. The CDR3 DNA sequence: TGTGCCAGCAGCTCCCAGGACAGGACCCTCGGCACAGATACGCAGTATTTT.

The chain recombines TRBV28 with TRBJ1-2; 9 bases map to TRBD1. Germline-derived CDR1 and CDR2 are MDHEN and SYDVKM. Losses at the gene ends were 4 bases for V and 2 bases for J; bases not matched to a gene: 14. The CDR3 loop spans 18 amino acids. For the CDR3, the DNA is TGTGCCAGCAGTTCGACCGGGACAGGGACCCATTTAAACTATGGCTACACCTTC. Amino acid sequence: CASSSTGTGTHLNYGYTF.

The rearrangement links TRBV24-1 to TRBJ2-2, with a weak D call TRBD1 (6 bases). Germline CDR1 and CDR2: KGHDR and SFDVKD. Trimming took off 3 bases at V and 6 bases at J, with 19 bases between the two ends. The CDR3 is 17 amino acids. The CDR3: CATSDPWRHSGAGELFF. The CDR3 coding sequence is TGTGCCACCAGTGATCCGTGGCGGCATTCAGGGGCCGGGGAGCTGTTTTTT.

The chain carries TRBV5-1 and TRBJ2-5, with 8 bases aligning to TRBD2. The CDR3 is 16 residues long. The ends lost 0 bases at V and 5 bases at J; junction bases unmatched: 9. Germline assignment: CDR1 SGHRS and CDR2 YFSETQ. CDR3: CASSLGSRGGRETQYF. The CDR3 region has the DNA TGCGCCAGCAGCTTGGGATCCCGGGGGGGCCGGGAGACCCAGTACTTC.

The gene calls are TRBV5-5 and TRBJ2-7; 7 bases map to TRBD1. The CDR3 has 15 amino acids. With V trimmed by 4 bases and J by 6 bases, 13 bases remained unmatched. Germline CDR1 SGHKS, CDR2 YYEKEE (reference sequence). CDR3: CASSPGQNRMGEQYF. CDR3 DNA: TGTGCCAGCAGCCCGGGACAGAATAGGATGGGCGAGCAGTACTTC.

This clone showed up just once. The CDR3 protein is CASSVGQNSNQPQHF. In DNA, the CDR3 is TGTGCCAGCAGCGTAGGGCAGAATAGCAATCAGCCCCAGCATTTT. J is TRBJ1-5 and V is TRBV9; D call uncertain. This CDR3 comprises 15 residues. Between the trimmed V and J ends, which lost 0 bases and 0 bases, there was a span of 7 bases. Per the germline V gene, CDR1 is SGDLS and CDR2 is YYNGEE.

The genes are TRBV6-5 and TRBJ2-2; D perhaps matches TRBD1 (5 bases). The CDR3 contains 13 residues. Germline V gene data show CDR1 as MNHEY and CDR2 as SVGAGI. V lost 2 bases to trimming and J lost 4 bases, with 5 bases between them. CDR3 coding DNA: TGTGCCAGCAGTTACGACAGCACCGGGGAGCTGTTTTTT. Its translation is CASSYDSTGELFF.

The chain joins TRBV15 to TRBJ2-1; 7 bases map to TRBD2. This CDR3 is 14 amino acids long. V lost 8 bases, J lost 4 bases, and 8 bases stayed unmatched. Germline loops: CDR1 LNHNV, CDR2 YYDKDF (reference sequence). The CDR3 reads CATGFSGRYNEQFF. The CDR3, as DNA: TGTGCCACCGGGTTTAGCGGGCGTTACAATGAGCAGTTCTTC. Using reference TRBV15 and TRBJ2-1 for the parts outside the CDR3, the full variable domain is DAMVIQNPRYQVTQFGKPVTLSCSQTLNHNVMYWYQQKSSQAPKLLFHYYDKDFNNEADTPDNFQSRRPNTSFCFLDIRSPGLGDTAMYLCATGFSGRYNEQFFGPGTRLTVL.

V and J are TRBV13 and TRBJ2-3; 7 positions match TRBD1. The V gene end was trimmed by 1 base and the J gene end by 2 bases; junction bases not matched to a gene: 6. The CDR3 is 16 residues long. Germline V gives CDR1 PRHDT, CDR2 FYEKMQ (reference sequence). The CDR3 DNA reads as TGTGCCAGCAGCTTAGAGGCAGGGGGAATCACAGATACGCAGTATTTT. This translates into CASSLEAGGITDTQYF.

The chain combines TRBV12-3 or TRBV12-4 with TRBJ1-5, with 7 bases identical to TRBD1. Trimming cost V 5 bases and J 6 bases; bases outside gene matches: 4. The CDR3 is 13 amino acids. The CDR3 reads CASSTGAVQPQHF. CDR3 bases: TGTGCCAGCAGTACAGGGGCGGTTCAGCCCCAGCATTTT.